This T cell receptor beta chain was sequenced for a study of cytomegalovirus exposure and HLA in healthy donors. In germline, CDR1 is KGHSH, CDR2 LQKENI. Trimming left V 3 bases short and J 2 bases short, with 17 bases between. This CDR3 region has 16 residues. Researchers ran the PCR with 60 Vbeta and 13 Jbeta primers. The method was immunoSEQ multiplex PCR; TCRdb's version includes in-frame clones alone and lacks a portion of them. The sample shows some 150,000 clones, approximately 80% of them seen only once. The source is a middle-aged man in good health and CMV-seropositive. The specimen sequenced was PBMCs. The chain couples TRBV18 to TRBJ2-7; perhaps TRBD2 as D (6 bases). CDR3 sequence reads: CASSPRRDSGAYEQYF. In DNA, the CDR3 is TGTGCCAGCTCACCCAGGAGAGACTCGGGAGCCTACGAGCAGTACTTC.